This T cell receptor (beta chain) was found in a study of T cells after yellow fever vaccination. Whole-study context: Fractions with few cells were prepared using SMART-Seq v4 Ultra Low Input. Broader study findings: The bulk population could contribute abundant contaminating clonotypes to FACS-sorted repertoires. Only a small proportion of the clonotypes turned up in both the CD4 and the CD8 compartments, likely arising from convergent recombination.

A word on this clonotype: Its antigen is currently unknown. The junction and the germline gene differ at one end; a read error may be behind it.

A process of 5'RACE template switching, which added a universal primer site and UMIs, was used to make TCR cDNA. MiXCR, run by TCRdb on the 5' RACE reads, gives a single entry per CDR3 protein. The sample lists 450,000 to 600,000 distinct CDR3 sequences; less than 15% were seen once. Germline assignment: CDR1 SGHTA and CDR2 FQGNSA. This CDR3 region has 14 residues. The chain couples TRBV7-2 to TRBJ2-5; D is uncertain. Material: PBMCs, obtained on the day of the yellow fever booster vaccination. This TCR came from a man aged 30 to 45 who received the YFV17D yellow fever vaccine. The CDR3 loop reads CASSPAGWKETPYF. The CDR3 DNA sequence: TGTGCCAGCAGCCCCGCCGGGTGGAAAGAGACCCCGTACTTC.